This TCR beta chain was identified in a study of blood T cell repertoires in COVID-19. In the study overall: The analysed material was cDNA or gDNA that came from T cells, B-cell-depleted T cells, or PBMCs.

Generated by immunoSEQ multiplex PCR, the TCRdb table keeps only in-frame clones and is missing some. There are some 100,000 clones in the sample; over 80% occur only once, and around 2% lies in the top ten. Germline V gene lookup returns CDR1 MGHRA and CDR2 YSYEKL. The CDR3 runs 13 residues. V was trimmed by 3 bases and J by 5 bases, leaving 10 bases between them. Sequenced material: peripheral blood. The sequence came from a human donor with active COVID-19. The donor label of this sample is uncertain. This chain links TRBV4-1 with TRBJ2-5; D is possibly TRBD2 (6 bases). The CDR3 nucleotides are TGCGCCAGCAGCCAGGGACTTTGGGAGACCCAGTACTTC. Translated: CASSQGLWETQYF.